This T cell receptor (beta chain) was captured by sequencing in a study of blood T cells in healthy people across ages. General study findings and limits: The recorded TCR beta diversity per million T cells decreased in a roughly linear manner with age. Naive T cell percentage showed a strong correlation with the diversity of TCR beta.

A sample-barcoded 5' primer and a J-beta primer mix were used in a second PCR of roughly 6 to 11 cycles. TCRdb re-derived calls from the 5' RACE reads in MiXCR, one entry per CDR3 protein. The profile shows about 1.7 million distinct CDR3 sequences, 28% of them singletons. Per-sample PBMC isolation yielded at least 6 million cells. This clonotype appeared a few times. The antigen is not known. Germline-derived CDR1 and CDR2 are SGDLS and YYNGEE. The V gene lost 0 bases and the J gene lost 4 bases, with 10 bases spanning the gap. This CDR3 region has 14 residues. V is TRBV9 and J is TRBJ1-2; maybe TRBD1 (5 bases). The sequence came from a woman in her thirties in good health. Sequenced sample: blood. CDR3 DNA sequence: TGTGCCAGCAGCGTAGGGATAGGGGCCTATGGCTACACCTTC. It yields the protein CASSVGIGAYGYTF.